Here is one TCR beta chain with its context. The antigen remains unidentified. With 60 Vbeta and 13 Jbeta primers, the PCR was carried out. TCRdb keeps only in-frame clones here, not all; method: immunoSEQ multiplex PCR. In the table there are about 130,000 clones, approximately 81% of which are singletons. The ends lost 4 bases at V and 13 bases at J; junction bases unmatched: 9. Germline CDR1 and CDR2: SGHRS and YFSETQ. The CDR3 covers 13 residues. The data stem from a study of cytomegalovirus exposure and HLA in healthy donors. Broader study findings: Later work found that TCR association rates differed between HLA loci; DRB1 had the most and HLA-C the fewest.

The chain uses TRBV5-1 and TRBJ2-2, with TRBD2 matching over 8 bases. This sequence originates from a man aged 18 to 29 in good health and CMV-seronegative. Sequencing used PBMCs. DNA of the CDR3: TGCGCCAGCAGCGCCGGGACTAGAAGCGGGCTGTTTTTT. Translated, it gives CASSAGTRSGLFF.